These 25 T cell receptor beta chains share one sample of origin, sequenced in a study of identifying expanded T cells in peripheral blood. Produced via immunoSEQ multiplex PCR; TCRdb's table is partial and in-frame only. The table records roughly 81,000 clones, roughly 89% of them present only once. Sequencing was carried out using blood. Every receptor here comes from a person aged 18 to 75 in good health.

This chain connects TRBV2 to TRBJ1-2; D is undetermined. V was pared by 1 base and J by 4 bases, with 10 bases between. Germline V gene lookup returns CDR1 SNHLY and CDR2 FYNNEI. CDR3 size: 14 residues. The CDR3 sequence: CASSEEGIAYGYTF. CDR3 nucleotide sequence: TGTGCCAGCAGTGAAGAAGGGATTGCCTATGGCTACACCTTC.

The J gene is TRBJ2-7, the V gene TRBV28; D gene ambiguous. The germline CDR1 and CDR2 sequences are MDHEN and SYDVKM. CDR3 size: 13 residues. V lost 4 bases, J lost 4 bases, and 11 bases lay in between. CDR3 nucleotides: TGTGCCAGCAGTTACCCGGGCGTTTACGAGCAGTACTTC. Encoded protein: CASSYPGVYEQYF.

This clone was seen a few times. The chain combines TRBV6-1 with TRBJ2-2; 13 bases match TRBD2. The trim removed 4 bases at V and 3 bases at J, leaving 8 bases unmatched. Germline V CDR1 and CDR2: MNHNS, SASEGT. CDR3 length: 18 amino acids. CDR3 sequence: CASSAGTSGIGDTGELFF. CDR3 bases: TGTGCCAGCAGTGCCGGGACTAGCGGGATAGGAGACACCGGGGAGCTGTTTTTT.

The CDR3 loop is CASSPGGLVSYEQYF. In DNA form, the CDR3 reads TGTGCCAGCAGCCCCGGGGGACTGGTCTCCTACGAGCAGTACTTC. The rearrangement joins TRBV13 to TRBJ2-7; the D gene is possibly TRBD2 (6 bases). CDR3 length equals 15 residues. CDR1 is PRHDT, CDR2 FYEKMQ, per germline (reference sequence). Trimming cost V 5 bases and J 0 bases, with 14 bases left between them. Full variable domain (outside the CDR3, taken from reference TRBV13 and TRBJ2-7): AAGVIQSPRHLIKEKRETATLKCYPIPRHDTVYWYQQGPGQDPQFLISFYEKMQSDKGSIPDRFSAQQFSDYHSELNMSSLELGDSALYFCASSPGGLVSYEQYFGPGTRLTVT.

DNA of the CDR3: TGTGCCAGTAGTGCACAGGGCTCACAGCCCCAGCATTTT. This sequence encodes CASSAQGSQPQHF. This chain joins TRBV19 and TRBJ1-5; a possible D gene is TRBD1 (6 bases). V was cut by 5 bases and J by 7 bases, with 12 bases left in between. From germline, CDR1 is LNHDA and CDR2 SQIVND (reference sequence). The length of the CDR3 is 13 residues.

The chain carries TRBV7-2 and TRBJ2-2; TRBD2 is a possible D gene (6 bases). Trimming left V 5 bases short and J 5 bases short, with 12 bases between. Germline V gene lookup returns CDR1 SGHTA and CDR2 FQGNSA. The length of the CDR3 is 14 residues. This CDR3 is CASSQSGVTGELFF. The CDR3 DNA reads as TGTGCCAGCAGCCAATCGGGAGTTACCGGGGAGCTGTTTTTT.

The rearrangement joins TRBV11-2 to TRBJ1-2; TRBD1 is a possible D gene (5 bases). Trimming removed 3 bases from V and 0 bases from J, with 11 bases in between. Per the germline V gene, CDR1 is SGHAT and CDR2 is FQNNGV. The CDR3 consists of 15 residues. The DNA for the CDR3 is TGTGCCAGCAGCTTGGCGGGACCTTCTAACTATGGCTACACCTTC. Its protein is CASSLAGPSNYGYTF.

This chain links TRBV25-1 with TRBJ2-5; D unresolved. CDR1 is MGHDK, CDR2 SYGVNS, per germline. V lost 4 bases and J 4 bases, leaving 4 bases between the germline ends. This CDR3 has 11 amino acids. CDR3 coding DNA: TGTGCCAGCAGTGGAAGAGAGACCCAGTACTTC. Its translation: CASSGRETQYF.

The rearrangement uses TRBV28 and TRBJ2-7, with a weak D call TRBD2 (5 bases). CDR1 and CDR2 (germline): MDHEN, SYDVKM. The V end was cut by 1 base, the J end by 0 bases, with 10 bases between. This CDR3 comprises 15 residues. The CDR3 DNA sequence: TGTGCCAGCAGTTTATCTGGACTGAGCTCCTACGAGCAGTACTTC. Protein sequence: CASSLSGLSSYEQYF.

This clone was seen a handful of times. V is TRBV29-1 and J is TRBJ2-7; D gene ambiguous. CDR1 is SQVTM and CDR2 is ANQGSEA in the germline V gene. CDR3 length: 12 residues. V was trimmed by 6 bases and J by 0 bases, leaving 9 bases between them. CDR3: CSVTASSYEQYF. The CDR3 nucleotides read TGCAGCGTCACAGCGAGCTCCTACGAGCAGTACTTC.

The V and J genes are TRBV28 and TRBJ2-3; the D gene could be TRBD1 or TRBD2 (5 bases each). Trimming left V 10 bases short and J 0 bases short, with 11 bases between. The CDR3 runs 13 residues. Per the germline V gene, CDR1 is MDHEN and CDR2 is SYDVKM. This chain's CDR3 is CAIGTASTDTQYF. In nucleotides, the CDR3 is TGTGCCATCGGGACGGCTAGCACAGATACGCAGTATTTT.

This clone was seen just once. The CDR3 sequence is CASSLTPALNTEAFF. The CDR3 bases are TGCGCCAGCAGCCTGACCCCTGCTTTGAACACTGAAGCTTTCTTT. The rearrangement uses TRBV4-3 and TRBJ1-1; D is uncertain. Trimming stripped 4 bases from V and 0 bases from J, with 12 bases between. The V gene's germline CDR1 is LGHNA and CDR2 YSLEER. The CDR3 consists of 15 residues.

The chain combines TRBV20-1 with TRBJ2-7; weak D call: TRBD2 (5 bases). The CDR3 loop spans 11 amino acids. V shed 8 bases and J shed 3 bases, with 11 bases lying between them. CDR1 and CDR2 (germline): DFQATT, SNEGSKA (reference sequence). The CDR3 is CSPTEDYEQYF. Here the CDR3 DNA reads TGCAGTCCGACGGAGGACTACGAGCAGTACTTC.

This clone has a handful of counts. The rearrangement uses TRBV10-3 and TRBJ1-5; D perhaps matches TRBD1 (6 bases). Germline assignment: CDR1 ENHRY and CDR2 SYGVKD. V lost 4 bases and J 6 bases, leaving 16 bases between the germline ends. This CDR3 has 15 amino acids. As DNA, the CDR3 is TGTGCCATCAGTGGCTCGGGGGGGCATCTTCAGCCCCAGCATTTT. This encodes CAISGSGGHLQPQHF.

The rearrangement joins TRBV20-1 to TRBJ2-1, with 7 bases that match TRBD1. The germline V gene has CDR1 DFQATT and CDR2 SNEGSKA (reference sequence). This CDR3 region has 11 residues. V lost 5 bases and J lost 14; bases outside the gene matches: 9. This CDR3 is CSAVQGTMEFF. CDR3 DNA sequence: TGCAGTGCTGTACAGGGGACCATGGAGTTCTTC.

With regard to this clone: One end of the junction varies from germline; a read error may be responsible. V gene TRBV2 combines with J gene TRBJ2-5; D is undetermined. CDR1 SNHLY and CDR2 FYNNEI come from the germline V gene. This CDR3 spans 16 amino acids. The CDR3 here is CASSEGAFRLRETQYF. The CDR3 DNA follows: TGTGCCAGCAGCGAAGGCGCTTTTCGGCTCAGGGAGACCCAGTACTTC.

V is TRBV7-6 and J is TRBJ2-2; 7 bases match TRBD2. V lost 3 bases and J lost 7; bases outside the gene matches: 11. Germline V gene sequence: CDR1 SGHVS, CDR2 FNYEAQ. This CDR3 is 16 amino acids long. The CDR3 region has the DNA TGTGCCAGCAGCTTCGGCGGAGCGGGGCGGGGCGGGGAGCTGTTTTTT. Translated: CASSFGGAGRGGELFF. Filled out from reference TRBV7-6 and TRBJ2-2, the complete variable domain reads GAGVSQSPRYKVTKRGQDVALRCDPISGHVSLYWYRQALGQGPEFLTYFNYEAQQDKSGLPNDRFSAERPEGSISTLTIQRTEQRDSAMYRCASSFGGAGRGGELFFGEGSRLTVL.

The chain joins TRBV5-4 to TRBJ2-7; 9 bases map to TRBD1. This CDR3 is built from 15 residues. With V trimmed by 4 bases and J by 5 bases, 10 bases remained unmatched. CDR1 SGHNT and CDR2 YYREEE come from the germline V gene (reference sequence). CDR3 sequence (DNA): TGTGCCAGCAGCCCCGGGACAGGGAGTTTAGACGAGCAGTACTTC. Protein sequence: CASSPGTGSLDEQYF.

The CDR3, as DNA: TGTGCCAGCAGCGTAGGTGGGACAGGGGGCAACAATGAGCAGTTCTTC. Amino acids: CASSVGGTGGNNEQFF. The chain is built from TRBV9 and TRBJ2-1, with 12 bases fitting TRBD1. The CDR3 has 16 residues. Germline-derived CDR1 and CDR2 are SGDLS and YYNGEE. V trimming: 0 bases; J trimming: 5 bases; junction bases outside the gene matches: 3.

On this clone itself: Other nucleotide sequences in the sample specify the same CDR3. The chain couples TRBV5-5 to TRBJ1-5; the D is unclear. Germline V CDR1 and CDR2: SGHKS, YYEKEE (reference sequence). V lost 1 base to trimming and J lost 5 bases, with 7 bases between them. The CDR3 spans 13 residues. The DNA for the CDR3 is TGTGCCAGCAGCTTGCTTTGGGATCAGCCCCAGCATTTT. This sequence encodes CASSLLWDQPQHF.

This clone has only one observation. The junction does not match germline at one end; this may be a read error. The chain links TRBV18 to TRBJ2-7; TRBD1 might be the D (6 bases). This CDR3 is built from 14 residues. Germline assignment: CDR1 KGHSH and CDR2 LQKENI. CDR3 nucleotides: TGTGCCAGCTCACCACTTTCACAGGGATACGAGCAGTATTTC. Its protein is CASSPLSQGYEQYF.

Concerning this clone itself: This sample also contains other DNA sequences that code for the same CDR3. V usage is TRBV5-6 and J usage is TRBJ2-7, with D tentatively TRBD1 (6 bases). The CDR3 loop spans 14 amino acids. CDR1 is SGHDT and CDR2 is YYEEEE in the germline V gene. Trimming cost V 2 bases and J 0 bases, with 9 bases left between them. CDR3 nucleotides: TGTGCCAGCAGCTTAGACAGGAGCTCCTACGAGCAGTACTTC. Translated, it gives CASSLDRSSYEQYF.

V is TRBV9 and J is TRBJ1-3, with 8 bases aligning to TRBD1. V shed 2 bases and J 7 bases; nucleotides not matched to a gene: 2. CDR1 and CDR2 (germline): SGDLS, YYNGEE. This CDR3 spans 13 amino acids. The CDR3 here is CASSVPGGNTIYF. The CDR3 coding sequence is TGTGCCAGCAGCGTCCCAGGGGGCAACACCATATATTTT. The full variable domain, in which reference TRBV9 and TRBJ1-3 provide the parts outside the CDR3, is DSGVTQTPKHLITATGQRVTLRCSPRSGDLSVYWYQQSLDQGLQFLIQYYNGEERAKGNILERFSAQQFPDLHSELNLSSLELGDSALYFCASSVPGGNTIYFGEGSWLTVV.

This chain links TRBV5-6 with TRBJ2-7, with D perhaps TRBD2 (5 bases). Looked up from germline, CDR1 is SGHDT and CDR2 is YYEEEE. Deletions cut 0 bases from V and 0 bases from J, with 10 bases between. This CDR3 region has 15 residues. The CDR3 region is CASSLVPGSSYEQYF. In DNA form, the CDR3 reads TGTGCCAGCAGCTTGGTCCCGGGATCCTCCTACGAGCAGTACTTC.

The J gene is TRBJ2-3, the V gene TRBV4-3; 10 nucleotides match TRBD2. The V gene end was trimmed by 1 base and the J gene end by 1 base; junction bases not matched to a gene: 5. Germline-derived CDR1 and CDR2 are LGHNA and YSLEER. The CDR3 totals 17 residues. CDR3 nucleotide sequence: TGCGCCAGCAGCCAAGGTCTCCTAGCGGGAGGCACAGATACGCAGTATTTT. Translation: CASSQGLLAGGTDTQYF.